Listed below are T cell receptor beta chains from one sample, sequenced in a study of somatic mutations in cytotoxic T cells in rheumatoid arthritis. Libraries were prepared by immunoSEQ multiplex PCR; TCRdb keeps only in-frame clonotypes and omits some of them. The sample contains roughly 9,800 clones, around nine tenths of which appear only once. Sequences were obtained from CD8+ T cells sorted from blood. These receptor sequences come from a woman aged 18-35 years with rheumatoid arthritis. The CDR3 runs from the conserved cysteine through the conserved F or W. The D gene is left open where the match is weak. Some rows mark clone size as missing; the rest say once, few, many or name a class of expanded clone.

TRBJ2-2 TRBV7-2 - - TGTGCCAGCAGCCCCTACCCTGATAGAGTGAACACCGGGGAGCTGTTTTTT CASSPYPDRVNTGELFF
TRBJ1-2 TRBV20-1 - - TGCAGTGCTAGTAACAGCTATGGCTACACCTTC CSASNSYGYTF
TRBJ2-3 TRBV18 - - TGTGCCAGCTCACCACCGTTTGGCACGGATACGCAGTATTTT CASSPPFGTDTQYF
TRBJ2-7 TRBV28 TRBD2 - TGTGCCAGCAGTTTCGGCGGGAGCTCCTACGAGCAGTACTTC CASSFGGSSYEQYF
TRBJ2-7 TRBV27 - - TGTGCCAGCAGTTTAGGGGCGTGGCAGTCCTACGAGCAGTACTTC CASSLGAWQSYEQYF
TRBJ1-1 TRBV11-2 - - TGTGCCAGCAGCTTAGGGCTGAACACTGAAGCTTTCTTT CASSLGLNTEAFF
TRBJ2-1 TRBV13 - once TGTGCCAGCAGCCCGGGACTGCTAAATGAGCAGTTCTTC CASSPGLLNEQFF
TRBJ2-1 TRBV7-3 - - TGTGCCAGCAGCTTTTTCGGCAGGGGGCGGGGGGGCCCAAACAATGAGCAGTTCTTC CASSFFGRGRGGPNNEQFF
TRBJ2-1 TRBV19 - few TGTGCCAGTAGTATCCGGACACGGGACTCATCGGAGCAGTTCTTC CASSIRTRDSSEQFF
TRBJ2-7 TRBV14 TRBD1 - TGTGCCAGCAGCTCGGACAGGTTCGTCTCCTACGAGCAGTACTTC CASSSDRFVSYEQYF
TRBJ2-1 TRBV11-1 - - TGTGCCAGCAGCTTAGCGACCCAGGGAAGTTGGTGGAATGAGCAGTTCTTC CASSLATQGSWWNEQFF
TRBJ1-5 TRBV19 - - TGTGCCAGTAGTATCGCCCAGAATCAGCCCCAGCATTTT CASSIAQNQPQHF
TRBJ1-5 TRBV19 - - TGTGCCAGTAGTATGTGGTGGGGGGATCAGCCCCAGCATTTT CASSMWWGDQPQHF
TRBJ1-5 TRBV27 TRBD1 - TGTGCCAGCAGTAAACAGGGGGTCGGCAATCAGCCCCAGCATTTT CASSKQGVGNQPQHF
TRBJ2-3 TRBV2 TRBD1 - TGTGCCAGCAGAGGGGACAGGGGATGGGATACGCAGTATTTT CASRGDRGWDTQYF
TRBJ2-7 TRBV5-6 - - TGTGCCAGCAGCTTGGCCGGGCGGGTCGAGTACTTC CASSLAGRVEYF
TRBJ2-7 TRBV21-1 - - TGTGCCACCCTAAGTACTAGCGGGAGGGCCGGGCAGTACTTC CATLSTSGRAGQYF
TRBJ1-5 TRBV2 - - TGTGCCAGCAGTGAGGGGCAGTTTAGCAATCAGCCCCAGCATTTT CASSEGQFSNQPQHF
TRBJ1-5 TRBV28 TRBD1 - TGTGCCAGCAGTACGACAGGGGGCTTTCAGCCCCAGCATTTT CASSTTGGFQPQHF
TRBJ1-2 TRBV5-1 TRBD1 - TGCGCCAGCAGCCTCAGGGGACAGGGGTTGTCTGGCTACACCTTC CASSLRGQGLSGYTF
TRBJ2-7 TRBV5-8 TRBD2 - TGTGCCAGCAGCTTAACCGGGACTAGCGGCTACGAGCAGTACTTC CASSLTGTSGYEQYF
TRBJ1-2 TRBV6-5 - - TGTGCCGCGTGGTCGGGTGGCTACACCTTC CAAWSGGYTF
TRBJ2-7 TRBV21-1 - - TGTGCCAGCAGCAAAGGGAAACAGGCTGTATACGAGCAGTACTTC CASSKGKQAVYEQYF
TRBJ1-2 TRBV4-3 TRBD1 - TGCGCCAGCAGCCCCTATCATTCCGGGACAGTGAATTCGCGTGGCTACACCTTC CASSPYHSGTVNSRGYTF
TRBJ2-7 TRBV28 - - TGTGCCAGCAAACATACAGGGACCTACGAGCAGTACTTC CASKHTGTYEQYF
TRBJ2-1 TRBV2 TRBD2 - TGTGCCAGCAGTGAAGCGTTGGCTAGCGGGAGCAATGAGCAGTTCTTC CASSEALASGSNEQFF
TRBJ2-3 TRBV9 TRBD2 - TGTGCCAGCAGCGTAGCTGGGAAAGCGGGGGGGATTGTTGGAGATACGCAGTATTTT CASSVAGKAGGIVGDTQYF
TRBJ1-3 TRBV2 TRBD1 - TGTGCCAGCAGTGAAGAGACAGGGGCCAAATACGGAAACACCATATATTTT CASSEETGAKYGNTIYF